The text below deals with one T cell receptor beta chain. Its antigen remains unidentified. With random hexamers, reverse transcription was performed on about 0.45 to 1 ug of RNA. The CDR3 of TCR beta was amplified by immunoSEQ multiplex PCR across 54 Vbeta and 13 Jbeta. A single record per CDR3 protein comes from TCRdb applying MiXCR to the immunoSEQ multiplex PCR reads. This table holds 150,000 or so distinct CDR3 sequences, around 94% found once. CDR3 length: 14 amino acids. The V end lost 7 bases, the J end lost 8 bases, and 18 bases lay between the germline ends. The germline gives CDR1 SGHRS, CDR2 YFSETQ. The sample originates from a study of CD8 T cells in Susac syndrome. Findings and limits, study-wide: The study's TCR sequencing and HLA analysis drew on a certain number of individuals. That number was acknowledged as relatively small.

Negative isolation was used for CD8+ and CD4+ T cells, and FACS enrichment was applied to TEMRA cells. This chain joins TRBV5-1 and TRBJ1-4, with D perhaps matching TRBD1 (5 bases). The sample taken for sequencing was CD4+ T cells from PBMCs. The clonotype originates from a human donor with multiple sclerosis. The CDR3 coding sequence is TGCGCCAGCGCTCCTGCTGGGGCATCCGAAAAACTGTTTTTT. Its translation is CASAPAGASEKLFF.